These 27 T cell receptor beta chains came from one sample sequenced in a study of cytomegalovirus exposure and HLA in healthy donors. It was with 60 Vbeta and 13 Jbeta primers that the PCR ran. The repertoire was sequenced with immunoSEQ multiplex PCR; TCRdb's copy has only in-frame clones and lacks some. The data hold over 120,000 clones, with about three quarters observed a single time. Sequenced input: PBMCs. These receptors originate from a male donor in good health and CMV-seronegative.

The chain carries TRBV29-1 and TRBJ1-3, with D possibly matching TRBD1 (6 bases). The V gene's germline CDR1 is SQVTM and CDR2 ANQGSEA. The length of the CDR3 is 14 residues. The V end was cut by 4 bases, the J end by 2 bases, with 12 bases between. The CDR3 reads CSVGKGGAGNTIYF. The CDR3 coding sequence is TGCAGCGTTGGAAAAGGGGGAGCTGGAAACACCATATATTTT.

The chain is built from TRBV19 and TRBJ2-2, with 8 bases fitting TRBD1. The junction had 18 bases not matched to a gene; V was cut back by 3 bases and J by 9 bases. The CDR3 covers 18 residues. Per germline, CDR1 LNHDA and CDR2 SQIVND (reference sequence). The CDR3 DNA reads TGTGCCAGTAGTATGACGCAATCCCCCAGGGGGCGCATTTGGGAGCTGTTTTTT. Translation: CASSMTQSPRGRIWELFF.

The chain recombines TRBV18 with TRBJ2-5; perhaps TRBD1 as D (5 bases). Deletions cut 4 bases from V and 2 bases from J, with 11 bases between. This CDR3 has 14 residues. Germline V lookup: CDR1 KGHSH, CDR2 LQKENI. DNA for the CDR3: TGTGCCAGCTCACAGGGGTTGGGGCAAGAGACCCAGTACTTC. Encoded protein: CASSQGLGQETQYF.

This clone was seen a handful of times. The chain joins TRBV5-4 to TRBJ2-1, with D tentatively TRBD2 (6 bases). In germline, CDR1 is SGHNT, CDR2 YYREEE (reference sequence). Trimming took off 1 base at V and 4 bases at J, with 15 bases between the two ends. The CDR3 length is 16 residues. CDR3 in DNA: TGTGCCAGCAGCTTGTGGGGGGTAGGCCCTTACAATGAGCAGTTCTTC. Protein sequence: CASSLWGVGPYNEQFF.

This chain connects TRBV6-5 to TRBJ2-3; no definite D call. In germline, CDR1 is MNHEY, CDR2 SVGAGI. The V end was cut by 6 bases, the J end by 4 bases, with 8 bases between. The CDR3 extends over 12 amino acids. CDR3: CASRRNPDTQYF. CDR3 coding DNA: TGTGCCAGCAGGAGAAACCCAGATACGCAGTATTTT.

V usage is TRBV27 and J usage is TRBJ1-1, with D perhaps matching TRBD1 (6 bases). CDR3 length: 13 residues. V dropped 6 bases and J dropped 3 bases, with 11 bases sitting between them. Germline loops: CDR1 MNHEY, CDR2 SMNVEV (reference sequence). Here the CDR3 reads CASSPTGHTEAFF. The CDR3 DNA reads TGTGCCAGCAGCCCAACAGGGCACACTGAAGCTTTCTTT.

The CDR3 here is CASRSGTSGGRRTDTQYF. The CDR3 nucleotides are TGTGCCAGCAGATCTGGGACTAGCGGGGGGAGACGGACAGATACGCAGTATTTT. The rearrangement uses TRBV7-9 and TRBJ2-3, with 15 bases lining up with TRBD2. V was clipped by 6 bases and J by 3 bases; unmatched bases: 10. Germline-derived CDR1 and CDR2 are SEHNR and FQNEAQ (reference sequence). The CDR3 length is 18 residues.

The rearrangement uses TRBV2 and TRBJ1-2; D ambiguous. The CDR3 is 15 amino acids. Per the germline V gene, CDR1 is SNHLY and CDR2 is FYNNEI. Trimming pared 1 base from V and 11 bases from J, leaving 20 bases between. The CDR3 DNA reads as TGTGCCAGCAGTGAAGGGTTGCCGGACTTTGTCAGATACACCTTC. It is translated as CASSEGLPDFVRYTF.

This sequence joins TRBV19 and TRBJ1-1; D perhaps matches TRBD1 (5 bases). V gave up 3 bases and J gave up 4 bases, with 12 bases separating them. CDR1 and CDR2 from the germline V gene are LNHDA and SQIVND (reference sequence). The CDR3 spans 14 residues. CDR3 amino acids: CASSIQQGGTEAFF. The CDR3 nucleotides are TGTGCCAGTAGTATCCAGCAGGGAGGCACTGAAGCTTTCTTT.

CDR3 amino acids: CASSLQGVHSGNTIYF. The CDR3 DNA sequence: TGTGCCAGCAGCTTACAGGGGGTTCACTCTGGAAACACCATATATTTT. The chain is built from TRBV5-4 and TRBJ1-3, with 8 bases lining up with TRBD1. The ends lost 2 bases at V and 0 bases at J; junction bases unmatched: 4. Germline V gene data show CDR1 as SGHNT and CDR2 as YYREEE (reference sequence). The length of the CDR3 is 16 residues.

This clone was detected only a few times. The V gene is TRBV19, the J gene TRBJ1-5, with a possible D match to TRBD1 (5 bases). The germline V gene encodes CDR1 LNHDA and CDR2 SQIVND (reference sequence). This CDR3 comprises 13 residues. Trimming removed 0 bases from V and 6 bases from J, with 6 bases in between. CDR3 DNA: TGTGCCAGTAGTATAGAAGGGGCTCAGCCCCAGCATTTT. Protein product: CASSIEGAQPQHF.

V and J are TRBV21-1 and TRBJ1-3. TRBV21-1 is termed a pseudogene. CDR3 size: 12 residues. The CDR3 spells CASTSPGNTIYF. As DNA, the CDR3 is TGTGCCAGCACCTCCCCTGGAAACACCATATATTTT.

The J gene is TRBJ2-7, the V gene TRBV11-2; D gene uncertain. Between the trimmed V and J ends, which lost 5 bases and 0 bases, there was a span of 14 bases. The CDR3 extends over 15 amino acids. The germline gives CDR1 SGHAT, CDR2 FQNNGV. The DNA of the CDR3 is TGTGCCAGCAGCCAAAATCGGTTGTCCTCCTACGAGCAGTACTTC. Translation: CASSQNRLSSYEQYF.

This clone appeared once. This chain's CDR3 is CASSLNGAVRTDTQYF. The CDR3 DNA follows: TGCGCCAGCAGCTTGAATGGGGCTGTTAGGACAGATACGCAGTATTTT. This chain joins TRBV5-1 and TRBJ2-3, with D perhaps TRBD1 (5 bases). This CDR3 has 16 amino acids. V lost 1 base to trimming and J lost 3 bases, with 15 bases between them. The germline CDR1 and CDR2 sequences are SGHRS and YFSETQ.

This clone was recorded only once. The chain is built from TRBV25-1 and TRBJ1-1, with D tentatively TRBD1 (5 bases). Germline V lookup: CDR1 MGHDK, CDR2 SYGVNS. The CDR3 length is 13 residues. The V gene lost 4 bases and the J gene lost 2 bases, with 8 bases spanning the gap. CDR3 nucleotides: TGTGCCAGCAGTGCAGGGTTTAACACTGAAGCTTTCTTT. This translates into CASSAGFNTEAFF.

This clone was counted only a few times. The chain employs TRBV9 and TRBJ2-7; the D gene is possibly TRBD2 (6 bases). The CDR3 has 14 residues. V was shortened by 3 bases and J by 1 base, with 11 bases between the two germline ends. Germline V gene data show CDR1 as SGDLS and CDR2 as YYNGEE. The CDR3 DNA is TGTGCCAGCAGCGGTGGGGGGTCGTCCTACGAGCAGTACTTC. It codes for CASSGGGSSYEQYF.

V gene TRBV19 combines with J gene TRBJ2-3; TRBD2 might be the D (5 bases). This CDR3 is built from 15 residues. Germline V gives CDR1 LNHDA, CDR2 SQIVND (reference sequence). V lost 6 bases and J 0 bases, leaving 13 bases between the germline ends. The CDR3 here is CASRGAAFSTDTQYF. The CDR3 bases are TGTGCCAGTAGAGGAGCGGCCTTTAGCACAGATACGCAGTATTTT.

V gene TRBV11-2 combines with J gene TRBJ1-2; D perhaps matches TRBD1 (5 bases). Trimming removed 2 bases from V and 7 bases from J, with 11 bases in between. Germline V gene lookup returns CDR1 SGHAT and CDR2 FQNNGV. The CDR3 spans 13 residues. The CDR3: CASSLQVGGGYTF. The CDR3 coding sequence is TGTGCCAGCAGCTTACAAGTGGGGGGTGGCTACACCTTC.

This chain uses TRBV9 with TRBJ1-3; 7 bases line up with TRBD1. Germline lookup yields CDR1 SGDLS and CDR2 YYNGEE. The CDR3 runs 19 residues. Trimming took 2 bases from V and 2 from J; bases not matched to a gene: 16. The CDR3 DNA sequence: TGTGCCAGCAGCGTTTATGAAGGGAAACAGGGGAGCGCTGGAAACACCATATATTTT. Amino acid sequence: CASSVYEGKQGSAGNTIYF.

The chain employs TRBV5-1 and TRBJ1-4; 10 bases agree with TRBD1. After removal of 0 bases from V and 7 bases from J, the junction contained 6 bases not matched to a gene. CDR3 length equals 16 residues. The V gene's germline CDR1 is SGHRS and CDR2 YFSETQ. The DNA of the CDR3 is TGCGCCAGCAGCTTGGGGACGACAGGGGGCATTGAAAAACTGTTTTTT. Translating it yields CASSLGTTGGIEKLFF.

This clone was found once. The CDR3 region is CASSEGTANEQFF. The CDR3 DNA reads TGTGCCAGCAGTGAAGGGACAGCCAATGAGCAGTTCTTC. The rearrangement uses TRBV2 and TRBJ2-1; perhaps TRBD1 as D (6 bases). The germline V gene has CDR1 SNHLY and CDR2 FYNNEI. The CDR3 contains 13 residues. The germline V and J ends were trimmed by 1 base and 6 bases, with 7 bases remaining between them. Complete variable domain (other parts from reference TRBV2 and TRBJ2-1): EPEVTQTPSHQVTQMGQEVILRCVPISNHLYFYWYRQILGQKVEFLVSFYNNEISEKSEIFDDQFSVERPDGSNFTLKIRSTKLEDSAMYFCASSEGTANEQFFGPGTRLTVL.

The chain uses TRBV18 and TRBJ2-7; 12 nucleotides align to TRBD1. Germline CDR1 reads KGHSH; CDR2 reads LQKENI. Unmatched junction bases numbered 8, after V lost 1 base and J lost 7 bases. This CDR3 comprises 16 residues. CDR3 sequence: CASSPLTGQGAQEQYF. The CDR3 nucleotides are TGTGCCAGCTCACCACTAACGGGACAGGGGGCTCAAGAGCAGTACTTC.

The chain uses TRBV5-1 and TRBJ1-5, with 8 bases fitting TRBD1. The CDR3 extends over 15 amino acids. V gave up 4 bases and J gave up 1 base; unmatched junction bases: 4. The germline CDR1 and CDR2 sequences are SGHRS and YFSETQ. The chain's CDR3 is CASSPGGESNQPQHF. CDR3 sequence (DNA): TGCGCCAGCAGCCCAGGGGGCGAGAGCAATCAGCCCCAGCATTTT.

The CDR3 bases are TGTGCCAGCAGCCAAGGGCCCGGCGGCCTGACTTTC. As protein: CASSQGPGGLTF. The V gene is TRBV4-2, the J gene TRBJ2-6; D call uncertain. The length of the CDR3 is 12 residues. Between the trimmed V and J ends, which lost 1 base and 15 bases, there was a span of 10 bases. CDR1 is LGHNA and CDR2 is YNFKEQ in the germline V gene.

The genes are TRBV4-1 and TRBJ2-7; weak D call: TRBD1 (6 bases). The CDR3 sequence is 15 residues long. CDR1 and CDR2 from the germline V gene are MGHRA and YSYEKL. The germline V and J ends were trimmed by 1 base and 2 bases, with 12 bases remaining between them. In DNA form, the CDR3 reads TGCGCCAGCAGCCAAGTTGGAACAGGGCCCTACGAGCAGTACTTC. Protein: CASSQVGTGPYEQYF.

The chain carries TRBV14 and TRBJ2-7; D may be TRBD1 (5 bases). Trimming took 1 base from V and 7 from J, leaving 17 bases between them. CDR3 length: 15 residues. Germline assignment: CDR1 SGHDN and CDR2 FVKESK. The CDR3 sequence: CASSQVGQVGGEQYF. The CDR3 nucleotides are TGTGCCAGCAGCCAAGTGGGGCAGGTCGGTGGGGAGCAGTACTTC.

The chain carries TRBV7-2 and TRBJ1-1; D remains unclear. CDR1 is SGHTA, CDR2 FQGNSA, per germline. The V and J ends lost 4 bases and 5 bases respectively, with 14 bases between them. CDR3 length: 14 residues. For the CDR3, the DNA is TGTGCCAGCAGCTCCCCGGCGGCGGCGACTGAAGCTTTCTTT. As protein: CASSSPAAATEAFF.